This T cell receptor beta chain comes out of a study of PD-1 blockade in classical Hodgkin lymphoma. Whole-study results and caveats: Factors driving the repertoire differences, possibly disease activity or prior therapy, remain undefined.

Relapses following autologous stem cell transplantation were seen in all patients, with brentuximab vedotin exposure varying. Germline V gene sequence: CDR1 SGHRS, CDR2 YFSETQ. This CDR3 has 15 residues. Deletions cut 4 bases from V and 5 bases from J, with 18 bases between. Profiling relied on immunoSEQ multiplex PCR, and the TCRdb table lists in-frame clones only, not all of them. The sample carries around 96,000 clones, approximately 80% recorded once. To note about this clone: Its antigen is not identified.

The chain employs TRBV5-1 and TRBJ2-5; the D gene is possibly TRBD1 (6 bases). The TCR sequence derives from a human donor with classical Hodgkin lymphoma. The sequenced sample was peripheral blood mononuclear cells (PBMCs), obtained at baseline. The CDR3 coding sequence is TGCGCCAGCAGCCCCCCCGCAACCCAGGGGGAGACCCAGTACTTC. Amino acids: CASSPPATQGETQYF.